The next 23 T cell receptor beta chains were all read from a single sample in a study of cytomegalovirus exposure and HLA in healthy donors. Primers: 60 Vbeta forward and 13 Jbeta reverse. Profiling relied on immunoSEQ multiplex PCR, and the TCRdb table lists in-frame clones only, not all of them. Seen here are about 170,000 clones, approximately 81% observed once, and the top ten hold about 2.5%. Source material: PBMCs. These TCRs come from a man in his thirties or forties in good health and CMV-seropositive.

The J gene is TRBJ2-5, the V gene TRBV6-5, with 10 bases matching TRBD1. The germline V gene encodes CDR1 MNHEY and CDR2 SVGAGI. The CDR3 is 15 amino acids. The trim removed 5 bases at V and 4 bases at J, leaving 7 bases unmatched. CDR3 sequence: CASSQDRGRGETQYF. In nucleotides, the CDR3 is TGTGCCAGCAGTCAAGACAGGGGGCGGGGAGAGACCCAGTACTTC.

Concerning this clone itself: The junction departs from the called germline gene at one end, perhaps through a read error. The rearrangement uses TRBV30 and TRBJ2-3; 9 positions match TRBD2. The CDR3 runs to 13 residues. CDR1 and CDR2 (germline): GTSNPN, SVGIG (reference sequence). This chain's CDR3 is CGTASGMADTQYF. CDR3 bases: TGCGGGACGGCTAGCGGGATGGCAGATACGCAGTATTTT.

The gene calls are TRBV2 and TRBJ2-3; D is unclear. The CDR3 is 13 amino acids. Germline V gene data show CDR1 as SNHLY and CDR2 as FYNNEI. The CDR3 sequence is CALTVASTDTQYF. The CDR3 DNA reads TGTGCACTCACCGTAGCTAGTACAGATACGCAGTATTTT.

The CDR3 region has the DNA TGTGCCAGCAGACCGACGGACAGCTACCTCTATGGCTACACCTTC. Translated: CASRPTDSYLYGYTF. V is TRBV27 and J is TRBJ1-2; D perhaps matches TRBD1 (6 bases). V lost 6 bases and J lost 4, with 18 bases in between. Germline V lookup: CDR1 MNHEY, CDR2 SMNVEV (reference sequence). The CDR3 covers 15 residues.

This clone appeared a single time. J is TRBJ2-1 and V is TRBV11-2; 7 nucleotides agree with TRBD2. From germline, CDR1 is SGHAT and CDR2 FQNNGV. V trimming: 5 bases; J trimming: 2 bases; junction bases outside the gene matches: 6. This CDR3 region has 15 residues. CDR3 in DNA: TGTGCCAGCAGCCCATTAGCGGGCCCCTACAATGAGCAGTTCTTC. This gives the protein CASSPLAGPYNEQFF. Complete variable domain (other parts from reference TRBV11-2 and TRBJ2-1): EAGVAQSPRYKIIEKRQSVAFWCNPISGHATLYWYQQILGQGPKLLIQFQNNGVVDDSQLPKDRFSAERLKGVDSTLKIQPAKLEDSAVYLCASSPLAGPYNEQFFGPGTRLTVL.

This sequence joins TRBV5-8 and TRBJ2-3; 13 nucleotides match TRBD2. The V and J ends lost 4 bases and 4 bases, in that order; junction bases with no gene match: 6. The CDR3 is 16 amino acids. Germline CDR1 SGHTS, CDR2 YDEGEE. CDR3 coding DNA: TGTGCCAGCAGCCCTAGACTAGCGGGAGGCTCAGATACGCAGTATTTT. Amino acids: CASSPRLAGGSDTQYF.

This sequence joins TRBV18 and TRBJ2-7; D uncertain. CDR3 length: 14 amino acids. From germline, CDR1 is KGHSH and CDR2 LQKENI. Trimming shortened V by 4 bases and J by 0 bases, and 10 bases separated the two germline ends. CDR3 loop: CASSLPKSSYEQYF. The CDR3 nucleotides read TGTGCCAGCTCACTCCCTAAAAGCTCCTACGAGCAGTACTTC.

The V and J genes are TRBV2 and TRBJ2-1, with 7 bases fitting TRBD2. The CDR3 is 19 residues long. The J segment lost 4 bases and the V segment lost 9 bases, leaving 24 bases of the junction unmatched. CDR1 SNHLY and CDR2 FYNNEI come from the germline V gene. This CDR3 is CARARLHASGVRAYNEQFF. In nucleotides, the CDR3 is TGTGCCAGAGCACGCTTGCACGCTAGCGGTGTTAGGGCTTACAATGAGCAGTTCTTC.

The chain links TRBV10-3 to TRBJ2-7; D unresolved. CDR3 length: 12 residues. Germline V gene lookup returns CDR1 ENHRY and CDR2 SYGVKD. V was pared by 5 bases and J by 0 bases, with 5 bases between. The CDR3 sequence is CAISKSSYEQYF. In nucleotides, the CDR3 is TGTGCCATCAGTAAGAGCTCCTACGAGCAGTACTTC.

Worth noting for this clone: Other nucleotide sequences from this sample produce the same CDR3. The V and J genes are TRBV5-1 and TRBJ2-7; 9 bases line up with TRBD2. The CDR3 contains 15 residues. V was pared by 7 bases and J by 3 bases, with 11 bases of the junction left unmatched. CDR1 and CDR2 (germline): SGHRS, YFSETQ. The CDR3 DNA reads TGCGCCAGCTCCCTGCAGGCTAGCGGGAACTACGAGCAGTACTTC. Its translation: CASSLQASGNYEQYF.

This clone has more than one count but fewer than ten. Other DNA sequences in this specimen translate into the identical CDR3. CDR3: CASSERVSGANVLTF. The CDR3, as DNA: TGTGCCAGCAGTGAGAGAGTTTCTGGGGCCAACGTCCTGACTTTC. V and J are TRBV6-1 and TRBJ2-6; D is uncertain. In germline, CDR1 is MNHNS, CDR2 SASEGT. This CDR3 is built from 15 residues. V was shortened by 3 bases and J by 1 base, with 7 bases between the two germline ends.

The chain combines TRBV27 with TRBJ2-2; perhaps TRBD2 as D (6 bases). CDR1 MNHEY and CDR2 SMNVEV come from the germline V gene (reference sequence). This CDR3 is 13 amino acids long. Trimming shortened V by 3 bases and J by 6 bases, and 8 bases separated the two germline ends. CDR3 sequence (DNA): TGTGCCAGCAGTTTGGGGGGACCCGGGGAGCTGTTTTTT. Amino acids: CASSLGGPGELFF.

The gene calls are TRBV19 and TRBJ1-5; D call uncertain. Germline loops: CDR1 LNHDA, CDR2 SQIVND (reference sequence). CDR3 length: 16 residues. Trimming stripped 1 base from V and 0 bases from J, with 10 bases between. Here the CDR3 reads CASSIARRSSNQPQHF. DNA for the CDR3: TGTGCCAGTAGTATAGCTCGTCGGAGTAGCAATCAGCCCCAGCATTTT.

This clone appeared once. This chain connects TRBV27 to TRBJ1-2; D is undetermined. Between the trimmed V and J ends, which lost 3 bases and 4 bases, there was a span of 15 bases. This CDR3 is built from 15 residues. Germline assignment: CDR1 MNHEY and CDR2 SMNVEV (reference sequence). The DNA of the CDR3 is TGTGCCAGCAGTTTGGGGAGCGAGGATCTCTATGGCTACACCTTC. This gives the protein CASSLGSEDLYGYTF.

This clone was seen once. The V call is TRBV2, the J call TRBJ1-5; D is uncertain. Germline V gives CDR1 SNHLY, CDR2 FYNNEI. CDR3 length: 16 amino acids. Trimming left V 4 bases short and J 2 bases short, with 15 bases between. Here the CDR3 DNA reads TGTGCCAGCAGTGGACATATTCTGGTTGGCAATCAGCCCCAGCATTTT. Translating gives CASSGHILVGNQPQHF.

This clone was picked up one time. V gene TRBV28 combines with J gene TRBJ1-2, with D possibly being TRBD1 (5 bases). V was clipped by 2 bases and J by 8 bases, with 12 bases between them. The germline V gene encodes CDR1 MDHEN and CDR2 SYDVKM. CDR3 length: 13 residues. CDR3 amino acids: CASSLGSGYGYTF. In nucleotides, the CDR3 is TGTGCCAGCAGTTTAGGGTCAGGGTACGGCTACACCTTC.

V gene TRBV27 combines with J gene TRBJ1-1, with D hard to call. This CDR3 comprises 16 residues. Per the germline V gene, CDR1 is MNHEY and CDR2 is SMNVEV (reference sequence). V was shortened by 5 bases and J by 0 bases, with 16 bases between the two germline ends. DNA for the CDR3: TGTGCCAGCAGTCGAGGGCGATGGAATGTGAACACTGAAGCTTTCTTT. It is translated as CASSRGRWNVNTEAFF.

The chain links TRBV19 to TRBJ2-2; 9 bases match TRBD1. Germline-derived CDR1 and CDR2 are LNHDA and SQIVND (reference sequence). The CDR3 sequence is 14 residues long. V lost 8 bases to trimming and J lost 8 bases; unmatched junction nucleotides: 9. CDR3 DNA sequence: TGTGCCAGTTCTGGACAGGGGAATAGAGGGGAGCTGTTTTTT. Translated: CASSGQGNRGELFF.

The CDR3, as DNA: TGTGCCAGCAGTGCTAACGGGAACAATCAGCCCCAGCATTTT. Its translation is CASSANGNNQPQHF. V gene TRBV2 combines with J gene TRBJ1-5, with D hard to call. The germline V gene encodes CDR1 SNHLY and CDR2 FYNNEI. This CDR3 has 14 amino acids. V was pared by 4 bases and J by 3 bases, with 10 bases between.

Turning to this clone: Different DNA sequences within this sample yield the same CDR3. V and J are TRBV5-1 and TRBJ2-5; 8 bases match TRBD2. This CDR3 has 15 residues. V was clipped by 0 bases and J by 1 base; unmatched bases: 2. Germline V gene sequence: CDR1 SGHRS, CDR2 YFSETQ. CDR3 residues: CASSLGLAGQETQYF. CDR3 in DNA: TGCGCCAGCAGCTTGGGCCTAGCGGGCCAAGAGACCCAGTACTTC.

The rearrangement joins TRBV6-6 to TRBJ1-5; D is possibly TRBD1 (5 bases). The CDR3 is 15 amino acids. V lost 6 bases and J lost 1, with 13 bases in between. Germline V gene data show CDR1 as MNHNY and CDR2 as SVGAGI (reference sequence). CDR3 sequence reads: CASRYTGLSNQPQHF. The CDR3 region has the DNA TGTGCCAGCAGATATACGGGACTGAGCAATCAGCCCCAGCATTTT.

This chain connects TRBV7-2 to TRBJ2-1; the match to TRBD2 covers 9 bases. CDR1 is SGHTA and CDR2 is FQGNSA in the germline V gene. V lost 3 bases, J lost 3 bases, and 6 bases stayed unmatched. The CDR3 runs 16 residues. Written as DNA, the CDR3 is TGTGCCAGCAGCTTTGTATATAGCGGGAGCTACAATGAGCAGTTCTTC. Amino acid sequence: CASSFVYSGSYNEQFF.

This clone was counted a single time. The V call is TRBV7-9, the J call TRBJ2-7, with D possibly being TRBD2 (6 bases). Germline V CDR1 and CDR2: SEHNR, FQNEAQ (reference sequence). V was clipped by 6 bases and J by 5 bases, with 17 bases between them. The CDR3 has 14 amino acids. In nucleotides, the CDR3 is TGTGCCAGCAGTTCCGGGACTCGATTCCACGAGCAGTACTTC. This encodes CASSSGTRFHEQYF.